These T cell receptor beta chains were read from a single sample in a study of blood T cell repertoires in COVID-19. Sequencing used immunoSEQ multiplex PCR; TCRdb keeps in-frame clones, though not all of them. The sample carries a few hundred thousand clones, 75% to 90% recorded once. Sample: peripheral blood. These receptors came from a woman under 30 with acute or convalescent COVID-19. The CDR3 runs from the conserved cysteine through the conserved F or W.

V gene: TRBV21-1; J gene: TRBJ1-2; CDR3 protein: CASRLRSQTKGFSGYTF
V gene: TRBV6-5; J gene: TRBJ2-1; CDR3 protein: CASSYSGQADEFF
V gene: TRBV2; J gene: TRBJ1-5; CDR3 protein: CASSGQGAPNQPQHF
V gene: TRBV28; J gene: TRBJ2-7; CDR3 protein: CASSSVRQGPLEQYF
V gene: TRBV6-5; J gene: TRBJ1-5; CDR3 protein: CASSYSGVGQPQHF
V gene: TRBV5-1; J gene: TRBJ2-7; CDR3 protein: CASSSPAGGVYEQYF
V gene: TRBV28; J gene: TRBJ2-7; CDR3 protein: CASRLGEGLYEQYF
V gene: TRBV2; J gene: TRBJ2-5; CDR3 protein: CASSEGLQETQYF
V gene: TRBV12-3/TRBV12-4; J gene: TRBJ2-3; CDR3 protein: CASKTADTQYF
V gene: TRBV27; J gene: TRBJ2-1; CDR3 protein: CASSLSPELDNEQFF
V gene: TRBV6-4; J gene: TRBJ2-2; CDR3 protein: CASSDFATNTGELFF
V gene: TRBV27; J gene: TRBJ1-1; CDR3 protein: CASSLKGVGTEAFF
V gene: TRBV19; J gene: TRBJ2-7; CDR3 protein: CASSNYRSYEQYF
V gene: TRBV9; J gene: TRBJ1-1; CDR3 protein: CASSVNTGDTEAFF
V gene: TRBV4-2; J gene: TRBJ1-2; CDR3 protein: CASSQPGQGLGNGYTF
V gene: TRBV19; J gene: TRBJ2-2; CDR3 protein: CASSRTGELFF
V gene: TRBV30; J gene: TRBJ1-3; CDR3 protein: CAWSIMLSSGNTIYF
V gene: TRBV11-2; J gene: TRBJ2-7; CDR3 protein: CASSAQQGEYYEQYF
V gene: TRBV2; J gene: TRBJ2-2; CDR3 protein: CASSLRQSNTGELFF
V gene: TRBV5-4; J gene: TRBJ1-1; CDR3 protein: CASSLMDRANTEAFF
V gene: TRBV5-6; J gene: TRBJ1-5; CDR3 protein: CASSLGDRNQPQHF
V gene: TRBV5-6; J gene: TRBJ2-2; CDR3 protein: CASSLVGRTSAHTGELFF
V gene: TRBV7-9; J gene: TRBJ1-5; CDR3 protein: CASSPHEDQPQHF
V gene: TRBV28; J gene: TRBJ1-1; CDR3 protein: CASSLFVPPGTEAFF
V gene: TRBV27; J gene: TRBJ1-4; CDR3 protein: CASSRDRGGEKLFF
V gene: TRBV3-1/TRBV3-2; J gene: TRBJ2-7; CDR3 protein: CASSQDRQAYYEQYF
V gene: TRBV24-1; J gene: TRBJ2-1; CDR3 protein: CATPNRRINEQFF
V gene: TRBV29-1; J gene: TRBJ2-3; CDR3 protein: CSARGDTQYF
V gene: TRBV6-6; J gene: TRBJ2-7; CDR3 protein: CASSTGSGGKDEQYF
V gene: TRBV28; J gene: TRBJ2-2; CDR3 protein: CASTQQGLNTGELFF
V gene: TRBV4-1; J gene: TRBJ1-5; CDR3 protein: CASSHPKIQGDYSNQPQHF
V gene: TRBV10-3; J gene: TRBJ2-6; CDR3 protein: CAISPGGGNGANVLTF
V gene: TRBV7-8; J gene: TRBJ1-1; CDR3 protein: CASSYQQTGTEAFF
V gene: TRBV18; J gene: TRBJ2-5; CDR3 protein: CASSPPGRGAETQYF
V gene: TRBV29-1; J gene: TRBJ1-2; CDR3 protein: CSVGDPDRNYGYTF
V gene: TRBV2; J gene: TRBJ1-6; CDR3 protein: CASSTGFSDRTPLHF
V gene: TRBV6-5; J gene: TRBJ2-7; CDR3 protein: CASRRGGSYEQYF
V gene: TRBV7-8; J gene: TRBJ1-6; CDR3 protein: CASSPTPGLNSPLHF
V gene: TRBV6-5; J gene: TRBJ1-3; CDR3 protein: CASSRNSGNTIYF
V gene: TRBV20-1; J gene: TRBJ1-1; CDR3 protein: CSAERDTEAFF
V gene: TRBV29-1; J gene: TRBJ1-2; CDR3 protein: CSVALFERGSNYGYTF
V gene: TRBV25-1; J gene: TRBJ1-4; CDR3 protein: CASSEWQANEKLFF
V gene: TRBV11-2; J gene: TRBJ1-5; CDR3 protein: CASSPTESNQPQHF
V gene: TRBV20-1; J gene: TRBJ1-5; CDR3 protein: CSASIAGRSNQPQHF
V gene: TRBV2; J gene: TRBJ1-5; CDR3 protein: CASSEAPSNQPQHF
V gene: TRBV29-1; J gene: TRBJ1-2; CDR3 protein: CSVEWERVTDDYGYTF
V gene: TRBV6-5; J gene: TRBJ1-1; CDR3 protein: CATRWEEGNTEAFF
V gene: TRBV5-8; J gene: TRBJ1-2; CDR3 protein: CASSPRGGASGYTF
V gene: TRBV19; J gene: TRBJ2-7; CDR3 protein: CASAPLKTSFDEQYF
V gene: TRBV7-6; J gene: TRBJ2-1; CDR3 protein: CASSLGGGRYEQFF
V gene: TRBV5-6; J gene: TRBJ2-5; CDR3 protein: CASSSGTGLSQETQYF
V gene: TRBV29-1; J gene: TRBJ2-3; CDR3 protein: CSVALAGVPPDTQYF
V gene: TRBV9; J gene: TRBJ1-5; CDR3 protein: CASSVGSGDQPQHF